This TCR beta chain emerged from a study of immune evolution from preneoplasia to lung adenocarcinoma. Histologic diagnosis was independently verified by two lung pathologists. Macro-dissection enriched premalignant or tumor cells before nucleic acid extraction. TCRdb's copy holds only in-frame clones and misses some; the assay was immunoSEQ multiplex PCR. The sample carries around 7,200 clones, roughly 80% recorded once. V dropped 0 bases and J dropped 7 bases, with 22 bases sitting between them. Germline V gene data show CDR1 as MDHEN and CDR2 as SYDVKM. This CDR3 region has 17 residues. This sequence joins TRBV28 and TRBJ2-7, with a possible D match to TRBD1 (5 bases). The receptor's source is a person aged 65-85 years with lung adenocarcinoma. Sequenced material: FFPE minimally invasive lung adenocarcinoma tissue. CDR3 DNA: TGTGCCAGCAGTTTATGGGAGTCGAGGCAGGGTATAGGGGAGCAGTACTTC. Its translation: CASSLWESRQGIGEQYF.